This T cell receptor beta chain was documented in a study of response to subunit inactivated influenza vaccine. Points from the study as a whole: The authors put forward the suggestion that each seasonal influenza vaccination may bring in only a limited number of new T cells.

MiXCR was run by TCRdb on the RT-PCR reads, yielding one entry per CDR3 protein. The sample holds 500,000 to 550,000 distinct CDR3 sequences, around 7.7% seen once. This clonotype has a handful of counts. Its specificity is unknown. Trimming took 5 bases from V and 7 from J; bases not matched to a gene: 7. The CDR3 has 16 amino acids. Germline assignment: CDR1 MDHEN and CDR2 SYDVKM. The specimen comprised PBMCs from blood, sampled roughly 24 months after vaccination. V and J are TRBV28 and TRBJ2-1, with 14 bases lining up with TRBD2. The sequence derives from a man between 45 and 75 years old who received an inactivated influenza vaccine. CDR3 loop: CASSLRTSGRLNEQFF. The DNA of the CDR3 is TGTGCCAGCAGTCTCCGGACTAGCGGGAGGTTAAATGAGCAGTTCTTC.